The T cell receptor (beta chain) under discussion was sequenced for a study of blood T cell repertoires in COVID-19. V lost 3 bases, J lost 4 bases, and 5 bases stayed unmatched. In germline, CDR1 is LGHDT, CDR2 YNNKEL (reference sequence). The CDR3 totals 14 residues. Only in-frame clones appear in the TCRdb table, and some are missing; sequencing was by immunoSEQ multiplex PCR. The sample includes more than 35,000 clones, approximately 85% seen only once; the top ten take approximately 9.1%. The sequence derives from a human donor in a cohort sampled during active COVID-19. Sequencing was carried out using peripheral blood. The chain couples TRBV3-1 (or the pseudogene TRBV3-2) to TRBJ2-5, with 7 bases lining up with TRBD1. The CDR3 spells CASSQNRGGETQYF. Here the CDR3 DNA reads TGTGCCAGCAGCCAGAACAGGGGCGGAGAGACCCAGTACTTC.